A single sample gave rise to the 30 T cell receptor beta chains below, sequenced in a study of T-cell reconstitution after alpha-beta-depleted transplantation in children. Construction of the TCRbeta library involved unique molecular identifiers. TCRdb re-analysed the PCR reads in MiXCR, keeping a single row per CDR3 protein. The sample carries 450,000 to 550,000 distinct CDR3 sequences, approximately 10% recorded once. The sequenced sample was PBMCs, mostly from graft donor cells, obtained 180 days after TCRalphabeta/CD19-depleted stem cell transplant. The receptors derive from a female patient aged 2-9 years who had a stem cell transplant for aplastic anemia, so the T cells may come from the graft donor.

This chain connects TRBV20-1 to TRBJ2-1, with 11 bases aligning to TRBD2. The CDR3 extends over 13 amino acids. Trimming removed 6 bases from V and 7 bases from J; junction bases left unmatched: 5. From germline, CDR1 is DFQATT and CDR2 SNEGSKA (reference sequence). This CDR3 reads CSARPSGGNEQFF. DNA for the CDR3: TGCAGTGCCCGGCCTAGCGGGGGGAATGAGCAGTTCTTC.

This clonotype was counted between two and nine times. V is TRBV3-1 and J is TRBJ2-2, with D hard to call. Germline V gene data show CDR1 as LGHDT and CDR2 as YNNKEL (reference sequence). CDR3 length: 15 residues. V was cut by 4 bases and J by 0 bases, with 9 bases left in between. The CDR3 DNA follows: TGTGCCAGCAGCCGTCCCCCGCCGAACACCGGGGAGCTGTTTTTT. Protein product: CASSRPPPNTGELFF.

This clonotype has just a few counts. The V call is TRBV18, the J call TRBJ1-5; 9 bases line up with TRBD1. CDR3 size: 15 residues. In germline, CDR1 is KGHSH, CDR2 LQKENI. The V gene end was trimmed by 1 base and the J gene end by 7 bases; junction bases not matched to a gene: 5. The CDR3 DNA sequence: TGTGCCAGCTCACCACGGACAGGGGAAAGCCAGCCCCAGCATTTT. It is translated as CASSPRTGESQPQHF.

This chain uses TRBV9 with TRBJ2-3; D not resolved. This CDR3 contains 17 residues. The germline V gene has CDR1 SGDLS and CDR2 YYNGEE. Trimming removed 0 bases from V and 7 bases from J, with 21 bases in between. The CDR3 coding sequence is TGTGCCAGCAGCGTAGTCCCCTCGGTGCATATTTCAAATACGCAGTATTTT. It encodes CASSVVPSVHISNTQYF.

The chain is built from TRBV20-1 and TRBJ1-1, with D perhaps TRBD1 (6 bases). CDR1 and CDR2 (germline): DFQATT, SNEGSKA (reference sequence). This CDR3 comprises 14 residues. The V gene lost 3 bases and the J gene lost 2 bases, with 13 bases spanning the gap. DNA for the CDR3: TGCAGTGCTAGTCGGGGACAAGTCAACACTGAAGCTTTCTTT. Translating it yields CSASRGQVNTEAFF.

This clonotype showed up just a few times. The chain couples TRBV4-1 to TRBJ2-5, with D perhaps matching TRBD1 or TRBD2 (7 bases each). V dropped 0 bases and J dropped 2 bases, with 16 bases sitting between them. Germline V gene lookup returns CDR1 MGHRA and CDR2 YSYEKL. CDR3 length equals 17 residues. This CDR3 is CASSQEWNQGGQETQYF. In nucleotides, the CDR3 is TGCGCCAGCAGCCAAGAATGGAACCAGGGGGGGCAAGAGACCCAGTACTTC.

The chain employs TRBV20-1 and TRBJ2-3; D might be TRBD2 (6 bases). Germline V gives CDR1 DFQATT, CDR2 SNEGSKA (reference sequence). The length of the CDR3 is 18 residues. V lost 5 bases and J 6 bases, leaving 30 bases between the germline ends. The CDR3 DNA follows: TGCAGTGCTCAGGCTGGGGGGATGCTAGGCGCCCCTCGGGATACGCAGTATTTT. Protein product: CSAQAGGMLGAPRDTQYF.

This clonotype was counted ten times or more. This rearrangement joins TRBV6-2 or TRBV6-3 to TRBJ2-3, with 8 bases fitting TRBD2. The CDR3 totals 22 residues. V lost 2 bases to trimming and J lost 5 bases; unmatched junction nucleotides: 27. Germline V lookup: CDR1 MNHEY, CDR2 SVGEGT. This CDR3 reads CASSYTARRLLDVAGSEDTQYF. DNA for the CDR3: TGTGCCAGCAGTTACACCGCCCGCCGACTATTGGACGTAGCGGGAAGCGAAGATACGCAGTATTTT.

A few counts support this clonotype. The CDR3 bases are TGCGCCAGCAGCCAAGATTTGGCGGGATCAGTAAACGAGCAGTACTTC. It translates to CASSQDLAGSVNEQYF. The gene calls are TRBV4-3 and TRBJ2-7; tentative D call: TRBD2 (6 bases). This CDR3 region has 16 residues. Trimming took 0 bases from V and 5 from J, leaving 17 bases between them. Germline lookup yields CDR1 LGHNA and CDR2 YSLEER.

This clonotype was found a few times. The CDR3 loop reads CASSHPGDEKLFF. CDR3 in DNA: TGTGCCAGCAGCCACCCCGGGGATGAAAAACTGTTTTTT. The chain recombines TRBV5-6 with TRBJ1-4; no clear D gene. This CDR3 is built from 13 residues. Germline V lookup: CDR1 SGHDT, CDR2 YYEEEE. The V end was cut by 4 bases, the J end by 6 bases, with 10 bases between.

The chain's CDR3 is CASSLEGLTQYF. CDR3 bases: TGTGCCAGCAGCCTAGAGGGACTAACGCAGTATTTT. The V and J genes are TRBV7-9 and TRBJ2-3, with 7 nucleotides matching TRBD2. The CDR3 totals 12 residues. Germline V lookup: CDR1 SEHNR, CDR2 FQNEAQ (reference sequence). V dropped 5 bases and J dropped 9; count of bases not matched to a gene: 5.

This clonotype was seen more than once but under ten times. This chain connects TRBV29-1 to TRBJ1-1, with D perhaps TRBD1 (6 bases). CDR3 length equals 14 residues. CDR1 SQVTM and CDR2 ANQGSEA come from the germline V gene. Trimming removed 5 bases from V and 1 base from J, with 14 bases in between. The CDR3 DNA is TGCAGCGTTCAGGGGTTGTGGAAGAACACTGAAGCTTTCTTT. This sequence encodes CSVQGLWKNTEAFF.

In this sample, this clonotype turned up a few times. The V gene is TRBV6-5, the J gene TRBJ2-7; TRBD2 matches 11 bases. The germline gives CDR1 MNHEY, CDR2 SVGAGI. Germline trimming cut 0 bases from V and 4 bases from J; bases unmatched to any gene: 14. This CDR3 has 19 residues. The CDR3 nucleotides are TGTGCCAGCAGTTACTCCGTCGGGCGTCCACTAGCGGGAGAATACGAGCAGTACTTC. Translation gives CASSYSVGRPLAGEYEQYF.

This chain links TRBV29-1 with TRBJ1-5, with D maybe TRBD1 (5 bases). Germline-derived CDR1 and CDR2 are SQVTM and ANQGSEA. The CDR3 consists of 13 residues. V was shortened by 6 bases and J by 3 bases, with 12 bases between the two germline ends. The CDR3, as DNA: TGCAGCGTCGGTTGGGGGTACAATCAGCCCCAGCATTTT. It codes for CSVGWGYNQPQHF.

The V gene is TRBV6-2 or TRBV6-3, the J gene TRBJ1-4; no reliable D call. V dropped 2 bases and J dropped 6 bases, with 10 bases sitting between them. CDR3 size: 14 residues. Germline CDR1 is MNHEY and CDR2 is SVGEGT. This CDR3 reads CASSYTGLDEKLFF. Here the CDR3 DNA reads TGTGCCAGCAGTTACACTGGACTGGATGAAAAACTGTTTTTT.

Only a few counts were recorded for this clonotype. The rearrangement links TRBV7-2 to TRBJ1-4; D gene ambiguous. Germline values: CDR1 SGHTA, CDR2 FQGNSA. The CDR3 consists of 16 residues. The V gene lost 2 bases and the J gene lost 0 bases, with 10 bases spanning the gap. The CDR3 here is CASSLLRRPTNEKLFF. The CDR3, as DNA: TGTGCCAGCAGCTTATTGAGGCGTCCAACTAATGAAAAACTGTTTTTT.

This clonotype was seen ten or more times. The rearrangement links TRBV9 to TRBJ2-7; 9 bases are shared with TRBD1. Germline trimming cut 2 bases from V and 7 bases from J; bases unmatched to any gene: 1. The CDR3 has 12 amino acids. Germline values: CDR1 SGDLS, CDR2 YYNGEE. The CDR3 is CASSVTGGEQYF. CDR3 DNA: TGTGCCAGCAGCGTGACAGGGGGAGAGCAGTACTTC.

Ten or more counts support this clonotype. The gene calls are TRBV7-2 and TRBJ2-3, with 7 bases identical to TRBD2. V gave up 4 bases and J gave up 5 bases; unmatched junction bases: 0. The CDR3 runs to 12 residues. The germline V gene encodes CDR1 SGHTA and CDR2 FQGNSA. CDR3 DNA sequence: TGTGCCAGCAGCTGGGAGGGAGATACGCAGTATTTT. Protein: CASSWEGDTQYF.

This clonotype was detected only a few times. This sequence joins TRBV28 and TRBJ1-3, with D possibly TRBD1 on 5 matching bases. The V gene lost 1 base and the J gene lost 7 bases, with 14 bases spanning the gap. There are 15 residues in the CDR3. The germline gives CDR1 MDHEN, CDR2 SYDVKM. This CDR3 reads CASSLYRGSGNTIYF. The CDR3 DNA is TGTGCCAGCAGTTTATATCGGGGGAGCGGGAACACCATATATTTT.

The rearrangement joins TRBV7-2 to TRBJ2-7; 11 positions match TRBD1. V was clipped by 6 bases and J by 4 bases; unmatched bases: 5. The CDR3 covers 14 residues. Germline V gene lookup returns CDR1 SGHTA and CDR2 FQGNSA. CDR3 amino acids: CASRLGQGGYEQYF. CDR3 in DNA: TGTGCCAGCAGATTGGGACAGGGGGGGTACGAGCAGTACTTC.

The CDR3 DNA follows: TGCAGCGTTGGGCAGAGAGAAGAGACCCAGTACTTC. This gives the protein CSVGQREETQYF. The chain couples TRBV29-1 to TRBJ2-5, with no clear D. This CDR3 is 12 amino acids long. V lost 4 bases and J lost 3, with 9 bases in between. CDR1 SQVTM and CDR2 ANQGSEA come from the germline V gene.

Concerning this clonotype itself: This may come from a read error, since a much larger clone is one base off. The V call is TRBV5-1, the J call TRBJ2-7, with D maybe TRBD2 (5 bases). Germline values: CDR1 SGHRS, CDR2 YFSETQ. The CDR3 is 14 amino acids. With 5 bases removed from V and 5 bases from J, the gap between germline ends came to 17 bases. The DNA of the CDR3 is TGCGCCAGCAGTTTCTCGGGAAAGGTCAACGAGCAGTACTTC. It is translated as CASSFSGKVNEQYF. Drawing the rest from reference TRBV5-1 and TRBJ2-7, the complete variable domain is KAGVTQTPRYLIKTRGQQVTLSCSPISGHRSVSWYQQTPGQGLQFLFEYFSETQRNKGNFPGRFSGRQFSNSRSEMNVSTLELGDSALYLCASSFSGKVNEQYFGPGTRLTVT.

The CDR3 bases are TGCGCCAGCAGCTTGGCCACTAGCGGATCCTACAATGAGCAGTTCTTC. This gives the protein CASSLATSGSYNEQFF. The chain uses TRBV5-1 and TRBJ2-1; 8 nucleotides agree with TRBD2. The trim removed 0 bases at V and 1 base at J, leaving 3 bases unmatched. The length of the CDR3 is 16 residues. Germline V gene sequence: CDR1 SGHRS, CDR2 YFSETQ.

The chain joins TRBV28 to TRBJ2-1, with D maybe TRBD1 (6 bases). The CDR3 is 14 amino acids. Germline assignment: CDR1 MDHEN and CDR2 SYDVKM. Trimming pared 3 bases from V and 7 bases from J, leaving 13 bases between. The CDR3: CASSLGARGNEQFF. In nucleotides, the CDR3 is TGTGCCAGCAGTTTGGGGGCGAGGGGTAATGAGCAGTTCTTC.

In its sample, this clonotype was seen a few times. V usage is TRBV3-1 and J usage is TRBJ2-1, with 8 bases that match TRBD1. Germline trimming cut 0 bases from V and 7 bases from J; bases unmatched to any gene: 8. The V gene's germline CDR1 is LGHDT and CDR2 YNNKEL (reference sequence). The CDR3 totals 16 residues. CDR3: CASSQERQGSKNEQFF. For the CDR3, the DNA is TGTGCCAGCAGCCAAGAGAGACAGGGGTCGAAGAATGAGCAGTTCTTC.

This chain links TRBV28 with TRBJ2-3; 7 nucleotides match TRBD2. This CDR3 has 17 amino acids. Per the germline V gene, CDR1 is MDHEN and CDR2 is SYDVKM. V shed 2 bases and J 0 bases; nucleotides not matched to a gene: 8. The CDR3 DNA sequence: TGTGCCAGCAGTTTAATCCGGGGAGGGCCTAGCACAGATACGCAGTATTTT. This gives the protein CASSLIRGGPSTDTQYF.

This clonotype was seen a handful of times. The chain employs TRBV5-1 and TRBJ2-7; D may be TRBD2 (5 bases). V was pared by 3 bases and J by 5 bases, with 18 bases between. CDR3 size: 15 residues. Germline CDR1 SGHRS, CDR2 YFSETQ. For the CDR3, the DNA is TGCGCCAGCAGCTCCGAACGGATTTCTAGCCACGAGCAGTACTTC. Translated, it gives CASSSERISSHEQYF. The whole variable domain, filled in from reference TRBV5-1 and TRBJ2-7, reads KAGVTQTPRYLIKTRGQQVTLSCSPISGHRSVSWYQQTPGQGLQFLFEYFSETQRNKGNFPGRFSGRQFSNSRSEMNVSTLELGDSALYLCASSSERISSHEQYFGPGTRLTVT.

CDR3 region: CSARIYRGPSYTF. DNA of the CDR3: TGCAGTGCTAGAATTTACAGGGGGCCGAGCTACACCTTC. The rearrangement joins TRBV20-1 to TRBJ1-2; 9 positions agree with TRBD1. The CDR3 is 13 residues long. The germline V gene encodes CDR1 DFQATT and CDR2 SNEGSKA (reference sequence). The V and J ends lost 2 bases and 9 bases, in that order; junction bases with no gene match: 7.

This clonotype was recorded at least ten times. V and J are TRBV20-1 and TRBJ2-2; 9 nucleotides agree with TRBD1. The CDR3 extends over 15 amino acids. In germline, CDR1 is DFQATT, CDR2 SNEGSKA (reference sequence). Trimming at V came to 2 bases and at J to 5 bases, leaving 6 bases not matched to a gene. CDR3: CSARPRDRATGELFF. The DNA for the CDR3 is TGCAGTGCTAGACCCCGGGACAGGGCGACCGGGGAGCTGTTTTTT.

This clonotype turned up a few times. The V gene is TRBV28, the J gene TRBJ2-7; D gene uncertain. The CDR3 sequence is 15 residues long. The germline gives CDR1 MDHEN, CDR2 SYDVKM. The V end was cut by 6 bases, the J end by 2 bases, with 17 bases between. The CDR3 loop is CASSLSYRSAYEQYF. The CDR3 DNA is TGTGCCAGCAGCTTGTCATATAGGTCCGCCTACGAGCAGTACTTC.